This TCR beta chain emerged from a study of blood T cell repertoires in COVID-19. Study context: Some COVID-19 samples were acute and others convalescent; all came from the United States, Italy and Spain. T cells, B-cell-depleted T cells, or PBMCs supplied cDNA or gDNA.

Self-reported history from a screening survey and questionnaire set each donor's cohort. Either two negative PCRs, clearance, or symptom resolution qualified Cohort 3 donors as recovered. The CDR3 has 16 residues. The V and J ends lost 2 bases and 10 bases respectively, with 18 bases between them. Per the germline V gene, CDR1 is SNHLY and CDR2 is FYNNEI. The method was immunoSEQ multiplex PCR; TCRdb's version includes in-frame clones alone and lacks a portion of them. Among 270,000 or so clones, about nine tenths were seen once, and the ten largest hold under 3%. The sequence came from a woman aged 18-35 years who had recovered from COVID-19. V usage is TRBV2 and J usage is TRBJ1-6; D might be TRBD1 (6 bases). Material for sequencing was PBMCs or T cells enriched from blood (not recorded which). The CDR3, as DNA: TGTGCCAGCAGTGAAATGTCTAGGACAGCGATGTCACCCCTCCACTTT. Translating gives CASSEMSRTAMSPLHF.